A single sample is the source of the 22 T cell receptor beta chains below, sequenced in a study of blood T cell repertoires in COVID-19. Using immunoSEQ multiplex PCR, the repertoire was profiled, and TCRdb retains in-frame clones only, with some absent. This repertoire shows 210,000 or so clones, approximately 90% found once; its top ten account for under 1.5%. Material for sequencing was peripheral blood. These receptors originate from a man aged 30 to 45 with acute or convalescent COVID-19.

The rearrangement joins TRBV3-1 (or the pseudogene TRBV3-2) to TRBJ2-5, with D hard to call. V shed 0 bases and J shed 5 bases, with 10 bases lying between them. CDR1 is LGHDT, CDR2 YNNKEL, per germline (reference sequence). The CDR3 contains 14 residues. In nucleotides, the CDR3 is TGTGCCAGCAGCCAAGACCTTGGAGTTGAGACCCAGTACTTC. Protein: CASSQDLGVETQYF.

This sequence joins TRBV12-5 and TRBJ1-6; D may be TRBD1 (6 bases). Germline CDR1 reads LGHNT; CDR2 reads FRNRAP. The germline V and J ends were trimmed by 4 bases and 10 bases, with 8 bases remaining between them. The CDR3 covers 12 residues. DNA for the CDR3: TGTGCTAGTGGTTCAGGGGTATCACCCCTCCACTTT. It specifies CASGSGVSPLHF.

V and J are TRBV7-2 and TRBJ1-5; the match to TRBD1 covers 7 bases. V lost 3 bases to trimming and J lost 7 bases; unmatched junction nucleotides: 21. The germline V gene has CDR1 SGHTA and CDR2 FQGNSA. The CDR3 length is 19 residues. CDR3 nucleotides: TGTGCCAGCAGCTTCGCCCGTCGCACTGACAGGGTGGGGTGGCAGCCCCAGCATTTT. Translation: CASSFARRTDRVGWQPQHF. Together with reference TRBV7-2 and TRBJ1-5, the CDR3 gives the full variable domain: GAGVSQSPSNKVTEKGKDVELRCDPISGHTALYWYRQSLGQGLEFLIYFQGNSAPDKSGLPSDRFSAERTGGSVSTLTIQRTQQEDSAVYLCASSFARRTDRVGWQPQHFGDGTRLSIL.

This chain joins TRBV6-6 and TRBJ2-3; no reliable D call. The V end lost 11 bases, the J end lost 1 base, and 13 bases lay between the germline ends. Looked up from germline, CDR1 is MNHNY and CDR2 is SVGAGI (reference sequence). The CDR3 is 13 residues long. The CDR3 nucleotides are TGTGCCTACGCGAGGAGCGGCACAGATACGCAGTATTTT. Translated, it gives CAYARSGTDTQYF.

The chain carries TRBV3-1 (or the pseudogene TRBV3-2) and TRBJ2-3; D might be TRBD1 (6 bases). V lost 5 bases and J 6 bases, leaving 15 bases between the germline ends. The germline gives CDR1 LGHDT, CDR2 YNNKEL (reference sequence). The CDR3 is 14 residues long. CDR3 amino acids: CASSKWGPGDTQYF. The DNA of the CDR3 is TGTGCCAGCAGCAAGTGGGGGCCAGGGGATACGCAGTATTTT.

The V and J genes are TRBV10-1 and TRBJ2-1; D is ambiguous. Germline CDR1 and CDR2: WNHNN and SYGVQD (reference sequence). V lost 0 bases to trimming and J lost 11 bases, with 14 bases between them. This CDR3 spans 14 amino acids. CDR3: CASSESTLALKQFF. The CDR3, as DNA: TGCGCCAGCAGTGAGTCGACTCTCGCGCTAAAGCAGTTCTTC.

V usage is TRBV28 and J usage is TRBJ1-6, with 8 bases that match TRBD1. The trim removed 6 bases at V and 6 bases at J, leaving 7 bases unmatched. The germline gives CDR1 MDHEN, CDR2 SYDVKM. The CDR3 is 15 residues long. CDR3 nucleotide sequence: TGTGCCAGCAGGCCTATAGGACAGGGTAATTCACCCCTCCACTTT. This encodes CASRPIGQGNSPLHF.

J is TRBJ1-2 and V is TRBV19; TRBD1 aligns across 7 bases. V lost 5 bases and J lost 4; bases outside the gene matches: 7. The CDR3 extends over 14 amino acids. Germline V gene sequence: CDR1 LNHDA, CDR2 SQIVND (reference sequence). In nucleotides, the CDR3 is TGTGCCAGTAGTGTCGACAGGGACCTCTATGGCTACACCTTC. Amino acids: CASSVDRDLYGYTF.

CDR3 in amino acids: CASSPTSLLTSGGNNEQFF. The CDR3 DNA is TGTGCCAGCAGTCCGACATCCTTACTAACTAGCGGGGGAAACAATGAGCAGTTCTTC. The chain combines TRBV6-6 with TRBJ2-1, with 11 positions matching TRBD2. V lost 5 bases, J lost 5 bases, and 17 bases stayed unmatched. This CDR3 is built from 19 residues. Germline CDR1 reads MNHNY; CDR2 reads SVGAGI (reference sequence).

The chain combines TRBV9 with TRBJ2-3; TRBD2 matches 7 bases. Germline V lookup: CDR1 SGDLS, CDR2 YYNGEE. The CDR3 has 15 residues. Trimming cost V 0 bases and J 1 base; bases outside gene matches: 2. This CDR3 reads CASSVGLAGTDTQYF. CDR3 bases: TGTGCCAGCAGCGTAGGACTAGCTGGCACAGATACGCAGTATTTT.

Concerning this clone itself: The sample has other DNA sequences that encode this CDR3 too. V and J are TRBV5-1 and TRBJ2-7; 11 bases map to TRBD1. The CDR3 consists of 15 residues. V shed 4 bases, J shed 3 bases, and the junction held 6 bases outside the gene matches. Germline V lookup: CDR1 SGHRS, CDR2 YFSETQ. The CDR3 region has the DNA TGCGCCAGCAGCCCCAGGACAGGGGGCATCTACGAGCAGTACTTC. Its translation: CASSPRTGGIYEQYF. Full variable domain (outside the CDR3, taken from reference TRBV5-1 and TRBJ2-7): KAGVTQTPRYLIKTRGQQVTLSCSPISGHRSVSWYQQTPGQGLQFLFEYFSETQRNKGNFPGRFSGRQFSNSRSEMNVSTLELGDSALYLCASSPRTGGIYEQYFGPGTRLTVT.

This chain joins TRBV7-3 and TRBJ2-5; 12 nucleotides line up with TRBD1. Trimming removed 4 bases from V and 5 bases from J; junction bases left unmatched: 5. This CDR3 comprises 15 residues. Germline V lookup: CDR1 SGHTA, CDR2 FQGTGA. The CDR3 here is CASSSGTGGEETQYF. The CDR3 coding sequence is TGTGCCAGCAGCTCTGGGACAGGGGGCGAGGAGACCCAGTACTTC.

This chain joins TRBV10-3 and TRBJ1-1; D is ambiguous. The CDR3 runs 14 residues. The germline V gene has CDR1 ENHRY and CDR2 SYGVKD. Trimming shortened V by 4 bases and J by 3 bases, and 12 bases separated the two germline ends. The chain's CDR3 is CAISVRGMYTEAFF. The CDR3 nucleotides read TGTGCCATCAGTGTGCGGGGAATGTACACTGAAGCTTTCTTT.

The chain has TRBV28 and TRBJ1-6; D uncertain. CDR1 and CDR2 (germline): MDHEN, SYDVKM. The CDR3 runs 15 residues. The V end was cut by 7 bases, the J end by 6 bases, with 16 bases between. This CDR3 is CASIGREGLNSPLHF. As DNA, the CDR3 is TGTGCCAGCATCGGTAGGGAGGGCCTTAATTCACCCCTCCACTTT.

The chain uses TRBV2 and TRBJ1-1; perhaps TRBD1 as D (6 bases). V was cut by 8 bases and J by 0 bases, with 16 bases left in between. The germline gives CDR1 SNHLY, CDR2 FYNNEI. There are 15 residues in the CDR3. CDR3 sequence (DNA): TGTGCCAGCCCAGCGGGGGGCGGGATGAACACTGAAGCTTTCTTT. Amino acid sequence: CASPAGGGMNTEAFF.

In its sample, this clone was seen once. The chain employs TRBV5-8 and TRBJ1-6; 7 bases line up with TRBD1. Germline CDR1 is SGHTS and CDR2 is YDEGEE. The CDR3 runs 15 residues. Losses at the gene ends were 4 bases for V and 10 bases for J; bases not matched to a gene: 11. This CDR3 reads CASSPEVRGVSPLHF. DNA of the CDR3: TGTGCCAGCAGCCCTGAGGTCAGGGGGGTCTCACCCCTCCACTTT.

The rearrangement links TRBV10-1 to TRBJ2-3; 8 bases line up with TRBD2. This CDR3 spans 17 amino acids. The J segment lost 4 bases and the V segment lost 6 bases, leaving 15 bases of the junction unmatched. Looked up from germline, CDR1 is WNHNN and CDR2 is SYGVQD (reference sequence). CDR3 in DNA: TGCGCCAGCAGCGTGCGACGGGAGGGTTGGGGACCAGATACGCAGTATTTT. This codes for CASSVRREGWGPDTQYF.

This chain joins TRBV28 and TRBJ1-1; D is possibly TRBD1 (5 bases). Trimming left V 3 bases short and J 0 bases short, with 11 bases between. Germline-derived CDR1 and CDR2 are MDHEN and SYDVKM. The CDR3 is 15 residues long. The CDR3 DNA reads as TGTGCCAGCAGTTTCTCAGGGAACATGAACACTGAAGCTTTCTTT. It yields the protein CASSFSGNMNTEAFF.

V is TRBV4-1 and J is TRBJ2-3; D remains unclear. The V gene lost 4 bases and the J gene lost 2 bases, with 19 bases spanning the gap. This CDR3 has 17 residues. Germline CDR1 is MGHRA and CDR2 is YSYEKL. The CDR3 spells CASSPTPSRLDTDTQYF. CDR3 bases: TGCGCCAGCAGCCCCACCCCATCTAGATTAGACACAGATACGCAGTATTTT.

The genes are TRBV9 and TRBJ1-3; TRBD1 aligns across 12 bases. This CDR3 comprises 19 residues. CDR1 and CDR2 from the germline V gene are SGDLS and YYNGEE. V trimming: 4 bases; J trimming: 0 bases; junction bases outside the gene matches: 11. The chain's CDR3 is CASSTPGTGGSVSGNTIYF. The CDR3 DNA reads TGTGCCAGCAGCACCCCCGGGACAGGGGGCTCCGTCTCTGGAAACACCATATATTTT.

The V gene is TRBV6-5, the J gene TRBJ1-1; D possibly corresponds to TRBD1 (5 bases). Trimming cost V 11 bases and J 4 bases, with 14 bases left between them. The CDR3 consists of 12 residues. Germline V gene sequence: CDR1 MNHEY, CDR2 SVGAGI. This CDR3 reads CASLDSSTEAFF. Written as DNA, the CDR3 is TGTGCCTCACTCGACAGCTCCACTGAAGCTTTCTTT.

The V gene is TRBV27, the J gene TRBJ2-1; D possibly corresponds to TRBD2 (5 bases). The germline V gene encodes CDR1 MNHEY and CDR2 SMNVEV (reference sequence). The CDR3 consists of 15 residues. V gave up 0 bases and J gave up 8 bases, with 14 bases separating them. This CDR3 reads CASSLSGAVGYEQFF. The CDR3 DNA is TGTGCCAGCAGTTTATCGGGAGCAGTTGGGTATGAGCAGTTCTTC.